This TCR beta chain is from a study of cytomegalovirus exposure and HLA in healthy donors. Study results and limitations: Productive status was seen about 90% or about 30% of the time for most TCR beta V segments in an earlier analysis.

A multiplex PCR was run with 60 Vbeta primers and 13 Jbeta primers. The repertoire was sequenced with immunoSEQ multiplex PCR; TCRdb's copy has only in-frame clones and lacks some. The table lists about 170,000 clones, 79% of them singletons. In the case of this clone: The antigen remains undetermined.

Healthy bone marrow donors supplied every sample. The origin of this receptor is a woman aged 45-60 years in good health and CMV-seronegative. The sequencing sample was made of PBMCs.

In DNA form, the CDR3 reads TGCGCCAGCAGCTTTACAGGCTGGAACTATGGCTACACCTTC. Its translation is CASSFTGWNYGYTF. The gene calls are TRBV5-1 and TRBJ1-2, with D tentatively TRBD1 (5 bases). The CDR3 runs to 14 residues. Germline V gene data show CDR1 as SGHRS and CDR2 as YFSETQ. V was cut by 2 bases and J by 2 bases, with 10 bases left in between. Looking up the rest from reference TRBV5-1 and TRBJ1-2 gives the full variable domain: KAGVTQTPRYLIKTRGQQVTLSCSPISGHRSVSWYQQTPGQGLQFLFEYFSETQRNKGNFPGRFSGRQFSNSRSEMNVSTLELGDSALYLCASSFTGWNYGYTFGSGTRLTVV.